This TCR beta chain was sequenced for a study of OX40 agonist ivuxolimab in advanced cancers. Study at large: Patients were given ivuxolimab, an antibody that agonizes OX40 (CD134). Administration of intravenous ivuxolimab to patients occurred every 2 weeks at 0.01 to 10 mg/kg.

Assay: immunoSEQ multiplex PCR; the TCRdb copy retains only in-frame clones and omits some. The table lists 45,000 to 60,000 clones, 80% to 95% of them singletons. This CDR3 comprises 13 residues. From germline, CDR1 is SGHTA and CDR2 FQGTGA. The V and J ends lost 5 bases and 8 bases respectively, with 14 bases between them. The sample was CD4+ or CD8+ T cells sorted from blood, taken in a trial of the OX40 agonist ivuxolimab. The gene calls are TRBV7-3 and TRBJ2-3; possibly TRBD1 for D (5 bases). This sequence was found in an adult with an advanced solid tumor such as melanoma, head and neck, liver or kidney cancer. The CDR3 reads CASSPTVGVTQYF. CDR3 sequence (DNA): TGTGCCAGCAGCCCGACAGTAGGGGTTACGCAGTATTTT.